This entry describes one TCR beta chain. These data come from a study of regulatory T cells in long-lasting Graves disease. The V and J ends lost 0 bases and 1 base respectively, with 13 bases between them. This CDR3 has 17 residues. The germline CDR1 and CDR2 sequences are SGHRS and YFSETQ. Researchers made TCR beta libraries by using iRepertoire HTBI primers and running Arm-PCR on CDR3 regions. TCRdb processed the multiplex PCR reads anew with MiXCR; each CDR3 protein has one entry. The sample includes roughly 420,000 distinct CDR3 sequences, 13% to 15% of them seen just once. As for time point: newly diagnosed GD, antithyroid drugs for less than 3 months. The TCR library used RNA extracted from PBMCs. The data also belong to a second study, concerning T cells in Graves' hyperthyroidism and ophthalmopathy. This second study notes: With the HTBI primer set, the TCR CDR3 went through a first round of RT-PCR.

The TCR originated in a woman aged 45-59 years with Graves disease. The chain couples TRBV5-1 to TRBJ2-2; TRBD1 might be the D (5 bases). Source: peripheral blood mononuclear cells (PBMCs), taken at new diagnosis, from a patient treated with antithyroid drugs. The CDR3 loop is CASSLETGARNTGELFF. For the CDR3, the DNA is TGCGCCAGCAGCTTGGAGACTGGGGCGAGGAACACCGGGGAGCTGTTTTTT.